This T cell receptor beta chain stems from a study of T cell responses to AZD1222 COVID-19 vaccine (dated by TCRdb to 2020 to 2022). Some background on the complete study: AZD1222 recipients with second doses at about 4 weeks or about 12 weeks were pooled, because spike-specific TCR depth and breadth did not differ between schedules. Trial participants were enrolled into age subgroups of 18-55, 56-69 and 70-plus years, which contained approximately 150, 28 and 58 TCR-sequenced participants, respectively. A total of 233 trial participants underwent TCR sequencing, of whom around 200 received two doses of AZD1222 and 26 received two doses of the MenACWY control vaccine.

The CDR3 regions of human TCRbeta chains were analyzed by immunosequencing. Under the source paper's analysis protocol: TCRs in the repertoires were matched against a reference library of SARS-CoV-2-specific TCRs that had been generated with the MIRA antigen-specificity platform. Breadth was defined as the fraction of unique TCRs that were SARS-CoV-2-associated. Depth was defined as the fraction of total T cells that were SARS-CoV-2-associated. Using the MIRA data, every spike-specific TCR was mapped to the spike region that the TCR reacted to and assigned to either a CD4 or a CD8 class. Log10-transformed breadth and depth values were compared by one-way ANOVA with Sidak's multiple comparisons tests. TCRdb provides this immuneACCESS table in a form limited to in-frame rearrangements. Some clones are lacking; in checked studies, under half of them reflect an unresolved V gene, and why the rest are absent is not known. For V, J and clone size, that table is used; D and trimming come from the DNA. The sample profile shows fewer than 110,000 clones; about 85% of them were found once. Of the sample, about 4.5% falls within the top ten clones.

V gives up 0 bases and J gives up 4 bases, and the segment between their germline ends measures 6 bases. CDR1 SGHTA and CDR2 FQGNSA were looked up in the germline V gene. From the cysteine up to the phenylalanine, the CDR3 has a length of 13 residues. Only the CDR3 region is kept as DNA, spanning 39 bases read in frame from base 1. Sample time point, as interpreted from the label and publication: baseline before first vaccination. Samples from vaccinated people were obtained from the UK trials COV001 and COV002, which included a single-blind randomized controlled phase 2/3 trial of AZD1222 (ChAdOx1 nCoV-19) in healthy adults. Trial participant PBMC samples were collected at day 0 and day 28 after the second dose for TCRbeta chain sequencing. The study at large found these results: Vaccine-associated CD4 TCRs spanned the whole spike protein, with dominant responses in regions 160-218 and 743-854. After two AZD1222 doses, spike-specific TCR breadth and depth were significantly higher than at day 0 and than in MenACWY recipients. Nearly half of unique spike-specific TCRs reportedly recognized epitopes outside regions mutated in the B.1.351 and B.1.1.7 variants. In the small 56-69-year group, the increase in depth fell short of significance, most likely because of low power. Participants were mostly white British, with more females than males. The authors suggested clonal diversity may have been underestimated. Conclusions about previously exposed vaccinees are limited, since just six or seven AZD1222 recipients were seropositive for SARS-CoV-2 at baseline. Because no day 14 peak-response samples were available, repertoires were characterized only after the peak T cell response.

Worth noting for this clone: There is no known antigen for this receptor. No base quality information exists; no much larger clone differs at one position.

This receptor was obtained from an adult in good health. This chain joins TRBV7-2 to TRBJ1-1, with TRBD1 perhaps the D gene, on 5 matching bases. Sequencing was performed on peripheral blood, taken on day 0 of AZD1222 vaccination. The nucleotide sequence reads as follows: TGTGCCAGCAGCTTAGCGCAGGGCACTGAAGCTTTCTTT. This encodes CASSLAQGTEAFF.